Following are 12 T cell receptor beta chains from one sample sequenced in a study of CD8 T cells in Susac syndrome. RNA totalling about 0.5 to 1 ug underwent reverse transcription with random hexamers. TCRdb called the immunoSEQ multiplex PCR reads again in MiXCR, with one record for every CDR3 protein. The sample yields 150,000 to 190,000 distinct CDR3 sequences, nearly 97% seen once. Sequencing used CD8+ T cells from PBMCs. The source of these receptors is a human donor with multiple sclerosis.

The chain couples TRBV24-1 to TRBJ1-6; 10 bases agree with TRBD1. V shed 11 bases, J shed 8 bases, and the junction held 11 bases outside the gene matches. The CDR3 is 15 amino acids. Germline V gives CDR1 KGHDR, CDR2 SFDVKD. CDR3 in DNA: TGTGCCAGCGGGGACAGGGGTCATTGCGATTCACCCCTCCACTTT. This gives the protein CASGDRGHCDSPLHF.

Only a few counts were recorded for this clonotype. DNA of the CDR3: TGTGCCAGCTCAACGACAGGCGGAGAGACCCAGTACTTC. It is translated as CASSTTGGETQYF. This chain connects TRBV7-3 to TRBJ2-5, with a possible D match to TRBD1 (6 bases). Trimming took off 8 bases at V and 4 bases at J, with 14 bases between the two ends. This CDR3 spans 13 amino acids. In germline, CDR1 is SGHTA, CDR2 FQGTGA.

V and J are TRBV14 and TRBJ2-7; TRBD2 might be the D (5 bases). Germline CDR1 reads SGHDN; CDR2 reads FVKESK. The CDR3 contains 14 residues. V was shortened by 4 bases and J by 6 bases, with 16 bases between the two germline ends. CDR3 nucleotide sequence: TGTGCCAGCAGCCCCCTAGGGAGCTCCGGCGAGCAGTACTTC. It yields the protein CASSPLGSSGEQYF.

The J gene is TRBJ2-1, the V gene TRBV4-2; TRBD1 matches at 8 bases. The CDR3 loop spans 15 amino acids. The germline V gene encodes CDR1 LGHNA and CDR2 YNFKEQ. The V and J ends lost 4 bases and 3 bases, in that order; junction bases with no gene match: 5. In nucleotides, the CDR3 is TGTGCCAGCAGCCCCCGGACAGGGAGCTACAATGAGCAGTTCTTC. It specifies CASSPRTGSYNEQFF.

The rearrangement joins TRBV15 to TRBJ2-1; D tentatively fits TRBD1 or TRBD2 (6 bases each). Germline assignment: CDR1 LNHNV and CDR2 YYDKDF (reference sequence). The V and J ends lost 4 bases and 7 bases respectively, with 17 bases between them. CDR3 length: 15 amino acids. The CDR3 spells CATSNRGGGSNEQFF. In nucleotides, the CDR3 is TGTGCCACCAGCAATAGAGGGGGAGGCTCTAATGAGCAGTTCTTC.

J is TRBJ1-4 and V is TRBV25-1; 7 bases line up with TRBD1. J gave up 8 bases and V 4 bases, and 7 bases lay outside the gene matches. CDR1 and CDR2 (germline): MGHDK, SYGVNS. This CDR3 contains 14 residues. CDR3 nucleotides: TGTGCCAGCAGTGTCCGGGACAGAGCCGAAAAACTGTTTTTT. Protein: CASSVRDRAEKLFF.

This chain joins TRBV29-1 and TRBJ2-4; 14 bases agree with TRBD2. V was pared by 4 bases and J by 6 bases, with 14 bases of the junction left unmatched. This CDR3 is built from 18 residues. The germline V gene encodes CDR1 SQVTM and CDR2 ANQGSEA. The CDR3 loop is CSVVGTSGGLWAGNIQYF. DNA of the CDR3: TGCAGCGTTGTGGGGACTAGCGGGGGTCTTTGGGCCGGAAACATTCAGTACTTC.

The chain joins TRBV12-3 or TRBV12-4 to TRBJ2-7; weak D call: TRBD1 (6 bases). V was clipped by 5 bases and J by 5 bases, with 10 bases between them. This CDR3 is built from 12 residues. CDR3 amino acids: CASSQTGNEQYF. CDR3 sequence (DNA): TGTGCCAGCAGTCAAACAGGGAACGAGCAGTACTTC.

V and J are TRBV25-1 and TRBJ2-3, with a weak D call TRBD2 (5 bases). The CDR3 length is 14 residues. From germline, CDR1 is MGHDK and CDR2 SYGVNS. Trimming stripped 3 bases from V and 6 bases from J, with 13 bases between. CDR3 sequence reads: CASSERASGDTQYF. In DNA form, the CDR3 reads TGTGCCAGCAGTGAGCGGGCAAGCGGCGATACGCAGTATTTT.

This clonotype was counted a single time. This sequence joins TRBV27 and TRBJ2-7; perhaps TRBD1 as D (6 bases). The CDR3 totals 15 residues. Germline V gene sequence: CDR1 MNHEY, CDR2 SMNVEV (reference sequence). The V end was cut by 6 bases, the J end by 3 bases, with 18 bases between. The DNA for the CDR3 is TGTGCCAGCAGCCTCGGTGGACAGCTAGACTACGAGCAGTACTTC. Its protein product is CASSLGGQLDYEQYF.

The V call is TRBV12-2, the J call TRBJ2-6; the listed D gene, TRBD1, was not tested against the DNA. TRBV12-2 is noted as a pseudogene. CDR3 length: 16 residues. DNA of the CDR3: TGTGCAAGTCGTCCGAACGGGGGGCCTGGGGCCAACGTCCTGACTTTC. It encodes CASRPNGGPGANVLTF.

This rearrangement joins TRBV27 to TRBJ2-1; no clear D gene. V shed 0 bases and J shed 5 bases, with 5 bases lying between them. This CDR3 contains 13 residues. CDR1 is MNHEY and CDR2 is SMNVEV in the germline V gene (reference sequence). The CDR3 here is CASSLSTDNEQFF. The CDR3 region has the DNA TGTGCCAGCAGTTTATCGACCGACAATGAGCAGTTCTTC.